This entry features one TCR beta chain sequence. Its antigen is not known. This record comes from a study of cytomegalovirus exposure and HLA in healthy donors. CDR1 is SGHTA, CDR2 FQGTGA, per germline. The CDR3 is 16 amino acids. V lost 2 bases to trimming and J lost 9 bases, with 21 bases between them. The PCR had 60 Vbeta and 13 Jbeta primers. The protocol was immunoSEQ multiplex PCR, while the TCRdb copy is restricted to in-frame clones and leaves out a portion. The repertoire has under 200,000 clones, around 75% of them found once; the top ten carry less than 5.5%. Study-wide findings and caveats: A highly shared variant cluster was judged a likely technical artifact. Equally common other TCR beta chains were less clonally expanded than HLA-associated ones, a later analysis found. It was assumed in the presence/absence analyses that sequencing depth was roughly uniform across donors. A missense DCLRE1C variant was associated with V- and J-gene trimming of TCR beta chains in a later analysis, and an independent cohort replicated the association.

Material for sequencing was PBMCs. The chain combines TRBV7-3 with TRBJ2-3; perhaps TRBD2 as D (6 bases). This TCR was sampled from a male donor in good health and CMV-seronegative. CDR3 in amino acids: CASSLRGSGSTGTQYF. The CDR3 DNA reads TGTGCCAGCAGCTTACGAGGTAGCGGCTCGACGGGAACGCAGTATTTT.